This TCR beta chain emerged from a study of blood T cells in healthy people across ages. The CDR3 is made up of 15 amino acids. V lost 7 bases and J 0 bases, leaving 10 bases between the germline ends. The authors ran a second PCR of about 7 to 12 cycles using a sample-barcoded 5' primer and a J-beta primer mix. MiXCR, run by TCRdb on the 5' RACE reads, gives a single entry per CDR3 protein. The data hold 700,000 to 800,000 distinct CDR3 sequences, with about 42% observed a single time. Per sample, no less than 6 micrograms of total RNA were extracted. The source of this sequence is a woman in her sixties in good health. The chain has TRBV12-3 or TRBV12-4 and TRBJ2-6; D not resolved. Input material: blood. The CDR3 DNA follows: TGTGCCAGCATTCTTACACTCTCTGGGGCCAACGTCCTGACTTTC. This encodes CASILTLSGANVLTF.